This TCR beta chain was captured by sequencing in a study of control samples from healthy donors and cancer patients. Using immunoSEQ multiplex PCR, the repertoire was profiled, and TCRdb retains in-frame clones only, with some absent. The sample records over 100,000 clones, 88% being singletons. Germline V gene lookup returns CDR1 KGHSH and CDR2 LQKENI. V lost 5 bases and J 1 base, leaving 8 bases between the germline ends. This CDR3 spans 13 amino acids. Material: blood. The TCR was taken from a man in his forties or fifties in good health. The V and J genes are TRBV18 and TRBJ1-1, with a possible D match to TRBD1 (5 bases). The CDR3 loop is CASSGTANTEAFF. CDR3 bases: TGTGCCAGCTCAGGGACGGCGAACACTGAAGCTTTCTTT.